This TCR beta chain was recorded in a study of T cell responses to AZD1222 COVID-19 vaccine. Study findings and constraints: The donors showed a predominance of white British ancestry and of females, with possible underestimation of clonal diversity.

Libraries were prepared by immunoSEQ multiplex PCR; TCRdb keeps only in-frame clonotypes and omits some of them. Of 200,000 to 250,000 clones listed, about 93% are singletons. To note about this clone: Its target is not known.

CDR1 and CDR2 from the germline V gene are SGHAT and FQDESV (reference sequence). Between the trimmed V and J ends, which lost 5 bases and 5 bases, there was a span of 10 bases. The CDR3 is 13 amino acids. This TCR was sampled from an adult in good health. Material: peripheral blood, obtained on day 0 of MenACWY control vaccination. This rearrangement joins TRBV11-1 to TRBJ2-1; D gene unclear. The CDR3 loop is CASSLGLNNEQFF. The DNA of the CDR3 is TGTGCCAGCAGCCTGGGTTTGAACAATGAGCAGTTCTTC.